This T cell receptor beta chain comes out of a study of blood T cell repertoires in COVID-19. Study-level information: PBMCs, B-cell-depleted T cells, or T cells provided the cDNA or gDNA that made up the material.

In the original analysis: The authors estimated nucleated cell counts from reference gene primer amplification. The assay was immunoSEQ multiplex PCR, and TCRdb's table has in-frame clones only and misses some. Clonal size and the V and J genes are those of that table, whereas D and trimming came from the DNA. The sample consists of fewer than 250,000 clones, about 83% of them appearing once. Deletions cut 5 bases from V and 5 bases from J, with 13 bases between. The CDR3 totals 14 residues. Per the germline V gene, CDR1 is KGHDR and CDR2 is SFDVKD. The sequence was obtained from a woman aged 45-65 years with acute or convalescent COVID-19. Sequenced sample: peripheral blood. The chain is built from TRBV24-1 and TRBJ2-3; possibly TRBD2 for D (6 bases). CDR3 sequence (DNA): TGTGCCACCAGTGGCGGGGATGAGGGAGATACGCAGTATTTT. This sequence encodes CATSGGDEGDTQYF.